The 12 T cell receptor beta chains below all came from one sample that was sequenced in a study of cytomegalovirus exposure and HLA in healthy donors. This PCR relied on a set of 60 Vbeta primers and 13 Jbeta primers. The protocol was immunoSEQ multiplex PCR, while the TCRdb copy is restricted to in-frame clones and leaves out a portion. The sample includes about 89,000 clones, around 9.6% seen only once; the top ten take approximately 5.1%. Sequenced: PBMCs. The receptors were sampled from a man aged 45 to 65 in good health and CMV-seropositive.

This sequence joins TRBV7-8 and TRBJ1-5; perhaps TRBD1 as D (5 bases). The CDR3 contains 17 residues. V dropped 1 base and J dropped 6 bases, with 19 bases sitting between them. CDR1 and CDR2 (germline): SGHVS, FQNEAQ. In nucleotides, the CDR3 is TGTGCCAGCAGCTTAGTGGGATGGGTAGGGGAGGGTCAGCCCCAGCATTTT. It is translated as CASSLVGWVGEGQPQHF. Using reference TRBV7-8 and TRBJ1-5 for the parts outside the CDR3, the full variable domain is GAGVSQSPRYKVAKRGQDVALRCDPISGHVSLFWYQQALGQGPEFLTYFQNEAQLDKSGLPSDRFFAERPEGSVSTLKIQRTQQEDSAVYLCASSLVGWVGEGQPQHFGDGTRLSIL.

This clone was detected only a few times. The genes are TRBV4-1 and TRBJ2-3; 7 bases agree with TRBD2. The CDR3 consists of 14 residues. In germline, CDR1 is MGHRA, CDR2 YSYEKL. With V trimmed by 4 bases and J by 6 bases, 7 bases remained unmatched. This CDR3 reads CASSPSGIADTQYF. CDR3 nucleotide sequence: TGCGCCAGCAGCCCCAGCGGGATTGCGGATACGCAGTATTTT.

This chain links TRBV28 with TRBJ2-5, with D perhaps TRBD1 (6 bases). This CDR3 is built from 15 residues. Trimming took off 1 base at V and 4 bases at J, with 13 bases between the two ends. Germline assignment: CDR1 MDHEN and CDR2 SYDVKM. CDR3 loop: CASSLSGNRVETQYF. CDR3 sequence (DNA): TGTGCCAGCAGTTTATCGGGTAACAGGGTAGAGACCCAGTACTTC.

The chain links TRBV27 to TRBJ2-7; maybe TRBD1 (6 bases). The CDR3 contains 15 residues. Germline assignment: CDR1 MNHEY and CDR2 SMNVEV (reference sequence). Trimming took 6 bases from V and 5 from J, leaving 20 bases between them. Here the CDR3 reads CASRIPGQQIHEQYF. CDR3 nucleotides: TGTGCCAGCAGGATTCCGGGACAACAAATTCACGAGCAGTACTTC.

V gene TRBV27 combines with J gene TRBJ2-7, with D possibly TRBD1 on 5 matching bases. Germline CDR1 MNHEY, CDR2 SMNVEV (reference sequence). CDR3 length equals 14 residues. Trimming removed 0 bases from V and 2 bases from J, with 8 bases in between. CDR3 bases: TGTGCCAGCAGTTTATCGAAGGGGCCCTACGAGCAGTACTTC. It codes for CASSLSKGPYEQYF.

The J gene is TRBJ2-6, the V gene TRBV14, with D perhaps TRBD2 (6 bases). The CDR3 runs 16 residues. Trimming took off 1 base at V and 4 bases at J, with 11 bases between the two ends. Per the germline V gene, CDR1 is SGHDN and CDR2 is FVKESK. The CDR3 coding sequence is TGTGCCAGCAGCCAAGGGGAGCGGGCGGGGGCCAACGTCCTGACTTTC. This encodes CASSQGERAGANVLTF.

The chain joins TRBV2 to TRBJ1-6; no firm D call. The V end was cut by 7 bases, the J end by 10 bases, with 14 bases between. CDR1 and CDR2 from the germline V gene are SNHLY and FYNNEI. This CDR3 is built from 13 residues. The CDR3 nucleotides read TGTGCCAGCACCATTGAGACTCGGTCACCCCTCCACTTT. Translating gives CASTIETRSPLHF. The entire variable domain, with the rest obtained from reference TRBV2 and TRBJ1-6, is as follows: EPEVTQTPSHQVTQMGQEVILRCVPISNHLYFYWYRQILGQKVEFLVSFYNNEISEKSEIFDDQFSVERPDGSNFTLKIRSTKLEDSAMYFCASTIETRSPLHFGNGTRLTVT.

This chain connects TRBV7-9 to TRBJ2-3, with 8 bases aligning to TRBD2. The ends lost 1 base at V and 3 bases at J; junction bases unmatched: 12. This CDR3 spans 18 amino acids. Germline CDR1 SEHNR, CDR2 FQNEAQ (reference sequence). The CDR3 reads CASSLGALSGGETDTQYF. In nucleotides, the CDR3 is TGTGCCAGCAGCTTAGGGGCCCTTTCGGGAGGGGAGACAGATACGCAGTATTTT. Supplemented by reference TRBV7-9 and TRBJ2-3, the full variable domain reads DTGVSQNPRHKITKRGQNVTFRCDPISEHNRLYWYRQTLGQGPEFLTYFQNEAQLEKSRLLSDRFSAERPKGSFSTLEIQRTEQGDSAMYLCASSLGALSGGETDTQYFGPGTRLTVL.

The gene calls are TRBV4-3 and TRBJ2-6; unclear D gene. The length of the CDR3 is 18 residues. CDR1 and CDR2 (germline): LGHNA, YSLEER. Deletions cut 0 bases from V and 1 base from J, with 13 bases between. The CDR3 bases are TGCGCCAGCAGCCAAGAGTTTGCGTATACGTCTGGGGCCAACGTCCTGACTTTC. Its protein is CASSQEFAYTSGANVLTF.

There are a few counts of this clone. This rearrangement joins TRBV6-5 to TRBJ2-2, with a weak D call TRBD2 (5 bases). CDR3 length: 16 residues. Germline loops: CDR1 MNHEY, CDR2 SVGAGI. V lost 0 bases and J 4 bases, leaving 12 bases between the germline ends. CDR3 DNA sequence: TGTGCCAGCAGTTACTCGAGGGCTACGGGCACCGGGGAGCTGTTTTTT. It specifies CASSYSRATGTGELFF.

This clone was counted only a few times. The rearrangement joins TRBV7-2 to TRBJ2-5; 10 nucleotides agree with TRBD2. The CDR3 is 15 amino acids. The trim removed 5 bases at V and 7 bases at J, leaving 10 bases unmatched. Germline V gene data show CDR1 as SGHTA and CDR2 as FQGNSA. The CDR3 loop reads CASSPLAGVSGTQYF. In nucleotides, the CDR3 is TGTGCCAGCAGCCCGCTAGCGGGAGTCTCCGGGACCCAGTACTTC.

The chain has TRBV5-1 and TRBJ2-1; 8 bases agree with TRBD1. With 2 bases clipped from V and 3 bases from J, the junction kept 4 bases outside the gene matches. Germline CDR1 reads SGHRS; CDR2 reads YFSETQ. The CDR3 sequence is 15 residues long. In DNA, the CDR3 is TGCGCCAGCAGCTTCGGTACAGGGGGCTACAATGAGCAGTTCTTC. This encodes CASSFGTGGYNEQFF.